This T cell receptor (beta chain) was sequenced during a study of T cells in Graves' hyperthyroidism and ophthalmopathy. Overall study results and limits: The majority of expanded thyroid clonotypes above 0.001 also appeared in blood.

This clonotype has only a few counts. Its antigen remains unknown. The germline V gene has CDR1 MNHNS and CDR2 SASEGT. CDR3 length: 14 amino acids. V trimming: 8 bases; J trimming: 4 bases; junction bases outside the gene matches: 6. In the ophthalmopathy cohort, Clinical Activity Score was at least 3, NOSPECS grade at least 4, and duration under 3 months. RNA transcripts provided the source from which TCR beta CDR3 regions were amplified. In the first-round RT-PCR of the TCR CDR3, the HTBI primer set was used. MiXCR, applied by TCRdb to the multiplex PCR reads, yields one record per CDR3 protein. The sample contains about 520,000 distinct CDR3 sequences, around a quarter of which appear only once.

The clonotype was recovered from a woman aged 30 to 39 with Graves' ophthalmopathy. Material for sequencing was blood. The V call is TRBV6-1, the J call TRBJ2-2; 8 bases match TRBD2. The CDR3 sequence is CASVGTRTTGELFF. The CDR3 region has the DNA TGTGCCAGCGTGGGGACTAGAACCACCGGGGAGCTGTTTTTT.